What follows describes a single T cell receptor beta chain. This entry belongs to a study of T cell changes during pregnancy in multiple sclerosis. Profiled with immunoSEQ multiplex PCR; TCRdb holds only in-frame clones, not every one. There are 34,000 or so clones in the sample; approximately 90% occur only once, and approximately 13% lies in the top ten. The origin of this receptor is a female donor with multiple sclerosis, enrolled in a pregnancy study. Sequencing used CD8+ T cells from peripheral blood mononuclear cells, obtained in the first trimester of pregnancy.

The CDR3 sequence: CASSPGVYLEQYF. The CDR3 DNA reads TGTGCCAGCAGCCCCGGGGTCTATCTTGAGCAGTACTTC. J is TRBJ2-7 and V is TRBV5-5; the D gene is possibly TRBD2 (5 bases). Between the trimmed V and J ends, which lost 4 bases and 7 bases, there was a span of 15 bases. CDR3 length equals 13 residues. Germline assignment: CDR1 SGHKS and CDR2 YYEKEE (reference sequence).